This TCR beta chain was observed in a study of OX40 agonist ivuxolimab in advanced cancers. Whole-study context: Ivuxolimab, an antibody acting as an agonist of OX40 (CD134), was used to treat patients. Over 30% of patients had received prior checkpoint inhibitor therapy.

This clone appeared a single time. The assay was immunoSEQ multiplex PCR, and TCRdb's table has in-frame clones only and misses some. The sample consists of about 60,000 clones, 83% of them appearing once. V lost 4 bases and J lost 2, with 14 bases in between. Germline loops: CDR1 LGHNA, CDR2 YNFKEQ. CDR3 length equals 15 residues. The V call is TRBV4-2, the J call TRBJ1-2; D perhaps matches TRBD1 (6 bases). Sample: CD4+ or CD8+ T cells sorted from blood, taken in a trial of the OX40 agonist ivuxolimab. The receptor was derived from an adult with an advanced solid tumor such as melanoma, head and neck, liver or kidney cancer. CDR3 bases: TGTGCCAGCAGCCGCCCGGGGACATCGAACTATGGCTACACCTTC. It encodes CASSRPGTSNYGYTF.